The 19 T cell receptor beta chains presented below share a single source sample, sequenced in a study of T cell clones after liver transplantation. Here immunoSEQ multiplex PCR was the method, and the copy in TCRdb shows in-frame clones only, minus some. The sample yields approximately 18,000 clones, 80% to 90% seen once. Sequences were derived from CD8+ T cells from blood, sampled approximately 3.5 years after liver transplant. Receptors were obtained from a human patient who received a liver transplant. Some T cells may be graft donor cells.

The V call is TRBV6-6, the J call TRBJ2-7; 8 bases map to TRBD2. Losses at the gene ends were 0 bases for V and 4 bases for J; bases not matched to a gene: 5. CDR1 and CDR2 (germline): MNHNY, SVGAGI (reference sequence). The CDR3 runs 15 residues. The CDR3 DNA is TGTGCCAGCAGTTACTCGAGCGGGAGAGTGTACGAGCAGTACTTC. The encoded protein is CASSYSSGRVYEQYF.

The rearrangement uses TRBV4-1 and TRBJ1-2, with 9 nucleotides matching TRBD1. Germline V CDR1 and CDR2: MGHRA, YSYEKL. This CDR3 spans 13 amino acids. V lost 6 bases and J lost 7; bases outside the gene matches: 6. CDR3 DNA sequence: TGCGCCAGCAGTCTCGGGACAGGGAGTGGCTACACCTTC. This translates into CASSLGTGSGYTF.

V gene TRBV19 combines with J gene TRBJ2-1, with D perhaps matching TRBD1 (6 bases). V was clipped by 4 bases and J by 0 bases, with 10 bases between them. The CDR3 contains 15 residues. Germline assignment: CDR1 LNHDA and CDR2 SQIVND (reference sequence). The CDR3 bases are TGTGCCAGTAGTACAACAGGGAGCTCCTACAATGAGCAGTTCTTC. It specifies CASSTTGSSYNEQFF.

V gene TRBV28 combines with J gene TRBJ2-7; D is undetermined. The CDR3 spans 11 residues. V was cut by 2 bases and J by 6 bases, with 5 bases left in between. Germline V gene sequence: CDR1 MDHEN, CDR2 SYDVKM. The DNA of the CDR3 is TGTGCCAGCAGTTTACTTGGCGAGCAGTACTTC. It is translated as CASSLLGEQYF.

This chain links TRBV11-2 with TRBJ2-1; 16 bases line up with TRBD2. This CDR3 has 19 residues. The germline gives CDR1 SGHAT, CDR2 FQNNGV. Losses at the gene ends were 4 bases for V and 2 bases for J; bases not matched to a gene: 8. In nucleotides, the CDR3 is TGTGCCAGCAGCTCAACCGGGACTAGCGGGAGGGGAGCCTACAATGAGCAGTTCTTC. The encoded protein is CASSSTGTSGRGAYNEQFF.

The chain recombines TRBV5-4 with TRBJ2-1; 9 nucleotides match TRBD2. From germline, CDR1 is SGHNT and CDR2 YYREEE (reference sequence). Trimming at V came to 0 bases and at J to 4 bases, leaving 2 bases not matched to a gene. The CDR3 consists of 15 residues. CDR3 sequence: CASSLGLAEYNEQFF. The CDR3 nucleotides read TGTGCCAGCAGCTTGGGACTAGCGGAGTACAATGAGCAGTTCTTC.

This chain links TRBV7-2 with TRBJ2-1; D perhaps matches TRBD2 (6 bases). Germline-derived CDR1 and CDR2 are SGHTA and FQGNSA. This CDR3 has 13 residues. The V gene lost 1 base and the J gene lost 8 bases, with 9 bases spanning the gap. The CDR3 reads CASSLVPGDEQFF. The CDR3 DNA sequence: TGTGCCAGCAGCTTAGTTCCGGGAGATGAGCAGTTCTTC.

This clone occurred once. CDR3 bases: TGTGCCATCAGTGAAGAAAAGTTTGGAAATCAGCCCCAGCATTTT. Translating it yields CAISEEKFGNQPQHF. J is TRBJ1-5 and V is TRBV10-3; D not certain. From germline, CDR1 is ENHRY and CDR2 SYGVKD. The CDR3 has 15 residues. V was clipped by 3 bases and J by 4 bases, with 13 bases between them.

This clone was counted a few times. This chain connects TRBV28 to TRBJ1-2, with 9 bases identical to TRBD1. After removal of 6 bases from V and 3 bases from J, the junction contained 11 bases not matched to a gene. The CDR3 totals 16 residues. CDR1 and CDR2 from the germline V gene are MDHEN and SYDVKM. CDR3: CASSFGTGREHYGYTF. CDR3 nucleotide sequence: TGTGCCAGCAGCTTTGGGACAGGGCGGGAACACTATGGCTACACCTTC.

The V and J genes are TRBV30 and TRBJ2-7, with D perhaps matching TRBD2 (5 bases). This CDR3 spans 12 amino acids. Germline assignment: CDR1 GTSNPN and CDR2 SVGIG (reference sequence). V lost 5 bases, J lost 5 bases, and 13 bases lay in between. The CDR3 sequence is CAWGSIGHEQYF. The CDR3 region has the DNA TGTGCCTGGGGGAGTATTGGCCACGAGCAGTACTTC.

The chain employs TRBV5-4 and TRBJ1-1; D unclear. Germline CDR1 reads SGHNT; CDR2 reads YYREEE (reference sequence). The CDR3 covers 13 residues. Trimming cost V 0 bases and J 2 bases, with 5 bases left between them. The CDR3 sequence: CASSLEGNTEAFF. The CDR3 DNA sequence: TGTGCCAGCAGCTTGGAAGGAAACACTGAAGCTTTCTTT.

The chain employs TRBV5-4 and TRBJ2-7; possible D gene TRBD1, 6 bases. This CDR3 is built from 14 residues. CDR1 is SGHNT and CDR2 is YYREEE in the germline V gene (reference sequence). V lost 4 bases, J lost 4 bases, and 15 bases lay in between. For the CDR3, the DNA is TGTGCCAGCAGCAACCCGGACAGTTCATACGAGCAGTACTTC. Translating it yields CASSNPDSSYEQYF.

This clone was seen more than once but under ten times. V and J are TRBV19 and TRBJ1-1, with D unresolved. Germline-derived CDR1 and CDR2 are LNHDA and SQIVND (reference sequence). The V gene lost 6 bases and the J gene lost 3 bases, with 14 bases spanning the gap. This CDR3 spans 14 amino acids. The CDR3 DNA reads as TGTGCCAGTAGAAAAGGGTCTGGCGACACTGAAGCTTTCTTT. It encodes CASRKGSGDTEAFF.

The J gene is TRBJ2-3, the V gene TRBV19, with D perhaps matching TRBD1 or TRBD2 (5 bases each). There are 14 residues in the CDR3. Germline V lookup: CDR1 LNHDA, CDR2 SQIVND (reference sequence). Trimming stripped 9 bases from V and 5 bases from J, with 18 bases between. CDR3 sequence reads: CASSSGTYLDTQYF. For the CDR3, the DNA is TGTGCCAGCAGTTCCGGGACCTATCTAGATACGCAGTATTTT.

This chain connects TRBV7-9 to TRBJ2-7; TRBD1 is a possible D gene (5 bases). Germline lookup yields CDR1 SEHNR and CDR2 FQNEAQ (reference sequence). Trimming removed 5 bases from V and 5 bases from J, with 10 bases in between. The CDR3 sequence is 12 residues long. DNA for the CDR3: TGTGCCAGCAGCCCTGACAGTCACGAGCAGTACTTC. Translated, it gives CASSPDSHEQYF.

For this clone: Other DNA sequences in this specimen translate into the identical CDR3. This chain links TRBV30 with TRBJ1-5; D is unclear. Germline CDR1 GTSNPN, CDR2 SVGIG (reference sequence). The CDR3 loop spans 13 amino acids. The V and J ends lost 0 bases and 1 base respectively, with 4 bases between them. CDR3 coding DNA: TGTGCCTGGAGTGTATCCAGCAATCAGCCCCAGCATTTT. Translated: CAWSVSSNQPQHF.

The chain carries TRBV5-1 and TRBJ1-1; TRBD1 matches at 9 bases. Unmatched junction bases numbered 8, after V lost 0 bases and J lost 5 bases. CDR1 and CDR2 from the germline V gene are SGHRS and YFSETQ. This CDR3 is built from 16 residues. This CDR3 is CASSLEQGAWDTEAFF. The CDR3 DNA sequence: TGCGCCAGCAGCTTGGAACAGGGGGCGTGGGATACTGAAGCTTTCTTT.

The V and J genes are TRBV19 and TRBJ2-1; 7 nucleotides line up with TRBD1. CDR3 length: 14 amino acids. The trim removed 7 bases at V and 0 bases at J, leaving 3 bases unmatched. The germline V gene has CDR1 LNHDA and CDR2 SQIVND (reference sequence). CDR3 DNA: TGTGCCAGTACCCGGGACAGCTCCTACAATGAGCAGTTCTTC. Translating it yields CASTRDSSYNEQFF.

The J gene is TRBJ1-2, the V gene TRBV2; D is unresolved. The CDR3 contains 12 residues. Trimming left V 6 bases short and J 2 bases short, with 7 bases between. CDR1 and CDR2 (germline): SNHLY, FYNNEI. CDR3 sequence: CASRGSNYGYTF. The CDR3 DNA sequence: TGTGCCAGCAGAGGCAGCAACTATGGCTACACCTTC.